A single sample is the source of the 25 T cell receptor beta chains below, sequenced in a study of cytomegalovirus exposure and HLA in healthy donors. PCR involved 60 Vbeta and 13 Jbeta primers. Assay: immunoSEQ multiplex PCR; the TCRdb copy retains only in-frame clones and omits some. Here the sample spans about 300,000 clones, roughly 90% being singletons. The source material was PBMCs. The receptors were sampled from a man in his forties in good health and CMV-seropositive.

The chain links TRBV28 to TRBJ2-7, with 8 bases matching TRBD1. With V trimmed by 3 bases and J by 5 bases, 9 bases remained unmatched. Germline V gene sequence: CDR1 MDHEN, CDR2 SYDVKM. The CDR3 is made up of 15 amino acids. The CDR3 DNA is TGTGCCAGCAGTTTTGGGGTGGCGACAGGGGACGAGCAGTACTTC. Translating it yields CASSFGVATGDEQYF.

This chain links TRBV9 with TRBJ2-2; no firm D call. V lost 3 bases and J lost 5, with 8 bases in between. CDR1 and CDR2 from the germline V gene are SGDLS and YYNGEE. The CDR3 spans 13 residues. The CDR3, as DNA: TGTGCCAGCAGCGGGGCCTCAACCGGGGAGCTGTTTTTT. Encoded protein: CASSGASTGELFF.

The V call is TRBV4-3, the J call TRBJ1-1; no clear D. The CDR3 spans 12 residues. Trimming stripped 1 base from V and 10 bases from J, with 10 bases between. Per germline, CDR1 LGHNA and CDR2 YSLEER. The CDR3 loop reads CASSQATGRAFF. The CDR3 nucleotides are TGCGCCAGCAGCCAAGCGACGGGTCGAGCTTTCTTT.

The V call is TRBV6-5, the J call TRBJ2-5, with 9 bases that match TRBD2. CDR3 length: 14 residues. Germline CDR1 reads MNHEY; CDR2 reads SVGAGI. V gave up 6 bases and J gave up 9 bases; unmatched junction bases: 11. The CDR3 DNA reads as TGTGCCAGCAGAGTCCAGCGGGAGGTCCGGGCCCAGTACTTC. Translation gives CASRVQREVRAQYF.

The chain links TRBV6-1 to TRBJ2-2; D call uncertain. CDR1 is MNHNS and CDR2 is SASEGT in the germline V gene. Trimming removed 5 bases at V and 5 bases at J, with 12 bases between. The CDR3 runs to 14 residues. DNA of the CDR3: TGTGCCAGCAGTCGGCAGGTGTTTACCGGGGAGCTGTTTTTT. Translating gives CASSRQVFTGELFF.

This clone was observed a single time. The V and J genes are TRBV28 and TRBJ2-5, with unresolved D. Trimming cost V 4 bases and J 1 base, with 10 bases left between them. The CDR3 has 14 amino acids. CDR1 is MDHEN and CDR2 is SYDVKM in the germline V gene. The CDR3 loop is CASSSLSSQETQYF. CDR3 in DNA: TGTGCCAGCAGTTCTCTGAGTTCCCAAGAGACCCAGTACTTC.

This clone was detected only once. V and J are TRBV5-6 and TRBJ2-1; possible D gene TRBD2, 6 bases. Trimming took 3 bases from V and 5 from J, leaving 18 bases between them. Germline assignment: CDR1 SGHDT and CDR2 YYEEEE. This CDR3 has 16 amino acids. CDR3: CASSSGTGLADNEQFF. The CDR3 region has the DNA TGTGCCAGCAGCTCCGGGACTGGGCTAGCCGACAATGAGCAGTTCTTC. Supplemented by reference TRBV5-6 and TRBJ2-1, the full variable domain reads DAGVTQSPTHLIKTRGQQVTLRCSPKSGHDTVSWYQQALGQGPQFIFQYYEEEERQRGNFPDRFSGHQFPNYSSELNVNALLLGDSALYLCASSSGTGLADNEQFFGPGTRLTVL.

The chain links TRBV28 to TRBJ2-5; D might be TRBD2 (7 bases). V lost 9 bases and J 5 bases, leaving 22 bases between the germline ends. Germline V gives CDR1 MDHEN, CDR2 SYDVKM. CDR3 length: 15 residues. DNA of the CDR3: TGTGCCAGTCGTCCGCCGGGCGGGGGCTGGGAGACCCAGTACTTC. The encoded protein is CASRPPGGGWETQYF. Together with reference TRBV28 and TRBJ2-5, the CDR3 gives the full variable domain: DVKVTQSSRYLVKRTGEKVFLECVQDMDHENMFWYRQDPGLGLRLIYFSYDVKMKEKGDIPEGYSVSREKKERFSLILESASTNQTSMYLCASRPPGGGWETQYFGPGTRLLVL.

The J gene is TRBJ2-7, the V gene TRBV4-1; 7 nucleotides align to TRBD1. The CDR3 is made up of 14 amino acids. J lost 2 bases, V lost 4 bases, and 5 bases had no gene match. The germline V gene has CDR1 MGHRA and CDR2 YSYEKL. CDR3 protein: CASSLTGQTYEQYF. In DNA form, the CDR3 reads TGCGCCAGCAGCCTAACGGGACAGACCTACGAGCAGTACTTC.

Regarding this clone: Relative to the germline gene, one junction end is altered; a read error may explain this. The chain is built from TRBV7-7 and TRBJ2-7, with 7 bases fitting TRBD2. Germline CDR1 and CDR2: SSHAT and FNYEAQ (reference sequence). The CDR3 has 14 residues. The CDR3 loop reads CASSLDYGGYEQYF. In nucleotides, the CDR3 is TGTGCTAGCAGCCTAGATTACGGGGGGTACGAGCAGTACTTC.

CDR3 nucleotides: TGTGCCAGCAGCCAAAAGCCTACCGGGGAGCTGTTTTTT. It yields the protein CASSQKPTGELFF. The chain carries TRBV14 and TRBJ2-2; D is unresolved. This CDR3 is built from 13 residues. Trimming removed 2 bases at V and 5 bases at J, with 6 bases between. Germline loops: CDR1 SGHDN, CDR2 FVKESK.

This sequence joins TRBV19 and TRBJ2-2, with D perhaps TRBD2 (5 bases). The CDR3 contains 16 residues. V was pared by 3 bases and J by 2 bases, with 13 bases between. Germline loops: CDR1 LNHDA, CDR2 SQIVND (reference sequence). CDR3 coding DNA: TGTGCCAGTAGTATTGGGGTCCGGACTAACACCGGGGAGCTGTTTTTT. Translating it yields CASSIGVRTNTGELFF. The full variable domain, its missing parts supplied by reference TRBV19 and TRBJ2-2, is DGGITQSPKYLFRKEGQNVTLSCEQNLNHDAMYWYRQDPGQGLRLIYYSQIVNDFQKGDIAEGYSVSREKKESFPLTVTSAQKNPTAFYLCASSIGVRTNTGELFFGEGSRLTVL.

This chain joins TRBV9 and TRBJ2-7; 10 nucleotides line up with TRBD2. There are 14 residues in the CDR3. Germline CDR1 and CDR2: SGDLS and YYNGEE. V lost 5 bases and J lost 5; bases outside the gene matches: 7. The CDR3 reads CASSSSGSGDEQYF. CDR3 coding DNA: TGTGCCAGCAGTTCTAGCGGGAGTGGGGACGAGCAGTACTTC.

There are a few counts of this clone. The V gene is TRBV27, the J gene TRBJ1-1; TRBD1 aligns across 8 bases. V shed 7 bases, J shed 10 bases, and the junction held 14 bases outside the gene matches. The CDR3 is 14 residues long. CDR1 is MNHEY, CDR2 SMNVEV, per germline (reference sequence). CDR3 bases: TGTGCCAGCAATGGCGGCAGGGGGCCTTCCGGAGCTTTCTTT. It is translated as CASNGGRGPSGAFF.

This clone has only one observation. The chain employs TRBV6-6 and TRBJ2-7; the match to TRBD2 covers 9 bases. The CDR3 contains 14 residues. Trimming removed 6 bases from V and 2 bases from J; junction bases left unmatched: 5. The germline V gene encodes CDR1 MNHNY and CDR2 SVGAGI (reference sequence). CDR3 amino acids: CASSRLAETYEQYF. The CDR3 bases are TGTGCCAGCAGCCGACTAGCGGAAACCTACGAGCAGTACTTC.

The chain couples TRBV15 to TRBJ1-2, with 9 positions matching TRBD1. The CDR3 loop spans 15 amino acids. CDR1 is LNHNV and CDR2 is YYDKDF in the germline V gene (reference sequence). V lost 5 bases to trimming and J lost 7 bases; unmatched junction nucleotides: 11. CDR3 protein: CATSGRNRGLFGYTF. The DNA of the CDR3 is TGTGCCACCAGCGGGAGAAACAGGGGGCTATTTGGCTACACCTTC.

The V call is TRBV14, the J call TRBJ2-1; D not resolved. This CDR3 contains 11 residues. V shed 4 bases and J shed 7 bases, with 5 bases lying between them. Per the germline V gene, CDR1 is SGHDN and CDR2 is FVKESK. This CDR3 reads CASSRSNEQFF. The CDR3 bases are TGTGCCAGCAGCCGTAGTAATGAGCAGTTCTTC.

This sequence joins TRBV13 and TRBJ1-1; unclear D gene. The CDR3 runs 12 residues. The V gene's germline CDR1 is PRHDT and CDR2 FYEKMQ (reference sequence). Trimming took off 5 bases at V and 6 bases at J, with 10 bases between the two ends. The CDR3 nucleotides are TGTGCCAGCAGCCCAGACCGGGCTGAAGCTTTCTTT. Its protein is CASSPDRAEAFF.

This clone showed up just a few times. The chain is built from TRBV2 and TRBJ1-1, with TRBD1 as a possible D gene (5 bases). With 8 bases removed from V and 10 bases from J, the gap between germline ends came to 17 bases. CDR1 is SNHLY, CDR2 FYNNEI, per germline. This CDR3 is 12 amino acids long. In DNA, the CDR3 is TGTGCCAGCCGGGACTATTGGGGGACAGCTTTCTTT. Its protein product is CASRDYWGTAFF. Looking up the rest from reference TRBV2 and TRBJ1-1 gives the full variable domain: EPEVTQTPSHQVTQMGQEVILRCVPISNHLYFYWYRQILGQKVEFLVSFYNNEISEKSEIFDDQFSVERPDGSNFTLKIRSTKLEDSAMYFCASRDYWGTAFFGQGTRLTVV.

The chain has TRBV11-3 and TRBJ2-1, with 9 bases lining up with TRBD1. The V and J ends lost 5 bases and 3 bases, in that order; junction bases with no gene match: 8. The CDR3 length is 16 residues. Germline lookup yields CDR1 SGHNT and CDR2 YENEEA. CDR3: CASSPPGTGSYNEQFF. DNA of the CDR3: TGTGCCAGCAGCCCCCCCGGGACAGGGAGCTACAATGAGCAGTTCTTC.

The chain combines TRBV5-6 with TRBJ2-5, with 9 nucleotides matching TRBD1. The DNA end is more similar to TRBJ2-7, so the J call may be wrong. This CDR3 region has 15 residues. Germline CDR1 is SGHDT and CDR2 is YYEEEE. In DNA, the CDR3 is TGTGCCAGCAGCTTGGTTACAGGGGGCCAATACGAGCAGTACTTC. Its translation: CASSLVTGGQYEQYF.

The chain couples TRBV6-1 to TRBJ2-1; 9 nucleotides match TRBD1. The CDR3 is 13 amino acids. Germline CDR1 and CDR2: MNHNS and SASEGT. CDR3 DNA sequence: TGTTCGACCGGACAGGGGACCTTCAATGAGCAGTTCTTC. Encoded protein: CSTGQGTFNEQFF.

This clone was detected once. The chain uses TRBV19 and TRBJ2-6, with D tentatively TRBD1 (6 bases). In germline, CDR1 is LNHDA, CDR2 SQIVND (reference sequence). CDR3 length: 17 residues. V was trimmed by 1 base and J by 2 bases, leaving 12 bases between them. The CDR3 region is CASSIAGRGTGANVLTF. DNA of the CDR3: TGTGCCAGTAGTATAGCGGGCAGGGGCACTGGGGCCAACGTCCTGACTTTC.

The table lists this clone with a few counts. The chain combines TRBV6-6 with TRBJ1-1; 7 bases align to TRBD1. Germline V lookup: CDR1 MNHNY, CDR2 SVGAGI (reference sequence). V shed 7 bases, J shed 5 bases, and the junction held 13 bases outside the gene matches. The CDR3 totals 15 residues. CDR3 DNA sequence: TGTGCCAGCATTCTGGACAAGGGGGCAAGTACTGAAGCTTTCTTT. Protein: CASILDKGASTEAFF.

V gene TRBV29-1 combines with J gene TRBJ2-7, with D maybe TRBD1 (5 bases). Per the germline V gene, CDR1 is SQVTM and CDR2 is ANQGSEA. The CDR3 runs 13 residues. V lost 5 bases, J lost 0 bases, and 11 bases lay in between. As DNA, the CDR3 is TGCAGCGTTACCCTGACAGACTCCTACGAGCAGTACTTC. It encodes CSVTLTDSYEQYF.